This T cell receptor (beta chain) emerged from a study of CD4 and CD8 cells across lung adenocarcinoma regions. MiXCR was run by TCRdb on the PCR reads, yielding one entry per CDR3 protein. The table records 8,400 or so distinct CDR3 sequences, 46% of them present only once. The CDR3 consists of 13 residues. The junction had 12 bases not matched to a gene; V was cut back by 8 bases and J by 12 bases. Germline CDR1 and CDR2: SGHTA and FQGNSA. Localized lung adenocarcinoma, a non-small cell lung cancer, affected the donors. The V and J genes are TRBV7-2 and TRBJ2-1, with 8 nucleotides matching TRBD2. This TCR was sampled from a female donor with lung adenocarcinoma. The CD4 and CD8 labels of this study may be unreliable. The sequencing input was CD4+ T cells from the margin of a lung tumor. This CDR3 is CASESGGAVRQFF. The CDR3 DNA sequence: TGTGCCAGCGAATCGGGAGGGGCGGTACGGCAGTTCTTC.